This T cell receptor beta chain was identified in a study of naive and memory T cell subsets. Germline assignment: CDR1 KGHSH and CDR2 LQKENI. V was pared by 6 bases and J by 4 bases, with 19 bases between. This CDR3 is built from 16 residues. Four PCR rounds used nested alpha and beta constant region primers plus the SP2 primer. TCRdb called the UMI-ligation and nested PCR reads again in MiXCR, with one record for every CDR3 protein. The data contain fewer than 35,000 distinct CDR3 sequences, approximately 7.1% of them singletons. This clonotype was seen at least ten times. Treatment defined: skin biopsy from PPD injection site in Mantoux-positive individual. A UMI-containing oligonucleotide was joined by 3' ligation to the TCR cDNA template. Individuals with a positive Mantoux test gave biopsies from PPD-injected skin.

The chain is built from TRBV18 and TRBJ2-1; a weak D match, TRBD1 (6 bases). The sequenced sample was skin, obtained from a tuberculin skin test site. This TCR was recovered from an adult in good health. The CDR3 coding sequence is TGTGCCAGCTCCCGTGAACAGGGTAGTCAATACAATGAGCAGTTCTTC. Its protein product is CASSREQGSQYNEQFF. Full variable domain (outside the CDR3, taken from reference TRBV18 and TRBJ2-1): NAGVMQNPRHLVRRRGQEARLRCSPMKGHSHVYWYRQLPEEGLKFMVYLQKENIIDESGMPKERFSAEFPKEGPSILRIQQVVRGDSAAYFCASSREQGSQYNEQFFGPGTRLTVL.